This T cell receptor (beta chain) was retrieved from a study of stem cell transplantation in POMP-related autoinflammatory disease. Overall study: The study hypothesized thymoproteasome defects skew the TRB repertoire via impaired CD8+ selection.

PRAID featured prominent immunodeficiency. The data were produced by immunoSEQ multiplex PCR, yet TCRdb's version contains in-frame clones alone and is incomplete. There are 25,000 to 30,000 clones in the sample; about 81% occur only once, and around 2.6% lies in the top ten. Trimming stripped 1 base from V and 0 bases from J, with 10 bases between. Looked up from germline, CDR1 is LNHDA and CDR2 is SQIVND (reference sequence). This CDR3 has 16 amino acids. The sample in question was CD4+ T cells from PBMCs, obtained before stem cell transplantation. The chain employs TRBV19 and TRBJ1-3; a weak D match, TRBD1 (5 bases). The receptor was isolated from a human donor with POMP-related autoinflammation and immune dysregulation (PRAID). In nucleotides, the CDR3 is TGTGCCAGTAGTATAGCCGGGGACTACTCTGGAAACACCATATATTTT. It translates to CASSIAGDYSGNTIYF.